In this sample, the clone carrying this TCR beta chain turned up many times. The entry originates in a study of regulatory T cells in long-lasting Graves disease. Stated time point: newly diagnosed GD, antithyroid drugs for less than 3 months. Making the TCR library involved RNA that had been extracted from PBMCs. Relying on iRepertoire HTBI primers and Arm-PCR of CDR3 regions, the team built TCR beta libraries. From the multiplex PCR reads, TCRdb called clonotypes with MiXCR, one entry per CDR3 protein. The sample has about 520,000 distinct CDR3 sequences, approximately 12% seen once. The germline gives CDR1 MNHEY, CDR2 SVGAGI. Trimming pared 0 bases from V and 2 bases from J, leaving 4 bases between. This CDR3 has 13 amino acids. This sample also belongs to another study, concerning T cells in Graves' hyperthyroidism and ophthalmopathy. That paper notes: Lactation, pregnancy, other autoimmune disease or uncontrolled infection led to exclusion of patients.

J is TRBJ2-5 and V is TRBV6-5, with D unresolved. This sequence originates from a woman aged 25 to 45 with Graves disease. Sequencing used peripheral blood mononuclear cells (PBMCs), obtained at new diagnosis, from a patient treated with antithyroid drugs. CDR3 DNA sequence: TGTGCCAGCAGTTACTCTGGGCAAGAGACCCAGTACTTC. As protein: CASSYSGQETQYF.